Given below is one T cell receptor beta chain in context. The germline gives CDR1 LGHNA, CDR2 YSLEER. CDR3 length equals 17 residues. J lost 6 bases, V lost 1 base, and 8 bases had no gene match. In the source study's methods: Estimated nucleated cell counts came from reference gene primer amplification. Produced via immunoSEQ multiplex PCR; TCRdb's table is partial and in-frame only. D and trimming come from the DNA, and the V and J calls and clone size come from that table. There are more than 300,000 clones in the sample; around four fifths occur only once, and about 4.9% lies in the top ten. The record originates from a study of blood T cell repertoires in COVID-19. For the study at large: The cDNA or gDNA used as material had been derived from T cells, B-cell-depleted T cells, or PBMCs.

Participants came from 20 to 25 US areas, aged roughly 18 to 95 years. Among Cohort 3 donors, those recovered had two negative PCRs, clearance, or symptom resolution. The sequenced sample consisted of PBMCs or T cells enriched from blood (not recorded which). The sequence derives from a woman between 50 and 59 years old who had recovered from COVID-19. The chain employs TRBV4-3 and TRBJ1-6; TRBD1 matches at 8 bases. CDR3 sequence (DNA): TGCGCCAGCAGCCAAGTGGCAGGGGGCGCGGGTAATTCACCCCTCCACTTT. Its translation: CASSQVAGGAGNSPLHF.